This T cell receptor beta chain comes out of a study of T cells in Graves' hyperthyroidism and ophthalmopathy. General study findings and limits: A 13 V-J signature model discriminated ophthalmopathy versus stable hyperthyroidism. Also found in blood were most expanded thyroid clonotypes above 0.001.

CDR1 is DFQATT, CDR2 SNEGSKA, per germline (reference sequence). CDR3 length equals 12 residues. The ends were cut back, 3 bases at V and 3 bases at J, with 8 bases in the middle. This clonotype was found many times. Its target is not known. No progression to ophthalmopathy during 18 months of follow-up defined stable disease. Thyroid ultrasound and orbital computed tomography, with clinical symptoms and serum thyroxine and TRAb, informed diagnoses. The source material, RNA transcripts, was used to amplify TCR beta CDR3 regions. The HTBI set primed first-round TCR CDR3 RT-PCR. MiXCR, run by TCRdb on the multiplex PCR reads, gives a single entry per CDR3 protein. The sample consists of 500,000 to 750,000 distinct CDR3 sequences, roughly 46% of them appearing once.

The origin of this receptor is a woman between 18 and 30 years old with Graves' hyperthyroidism. The rearrangement joins TRBV20-1 to TRBJ1-2, with D possibly being TRBD1 (5 bases). Sequenced input: peripheral blood or thyroid tissue (not recorded which). CDR3 nucleotide sequence: TGCAGTGCTAGTCGGGACGACTATGGCTACACCTTC. Its translation is CSASRDDYGYTF.